One T cell receptor beta chain is described in this entry. This record comes from a study of shared T cell receptors in the human thymus. Trimming pared 2 bases from V and 5 bases from J, leaving 25 bases between. The CDR3 spans 18 residues. Looked up from germline, CDR1 is KGHSH and CDR2 is LQKENI. This table comes from immunoSEQ multiplex PCR, and its TCRdb copy is limited to in-frame clones, with some not included. The sample carries some 760,000 clones, 80% to 90% recorded once. The sample also formed part of further work on human thymus T cells. That work contributes: There appeared to be biased usage of V and J genes in thymic and blood repertoires.

The specimen was thymocytes. The receptor was isolated from a girl in the first two years of life with a congenital heart defect. The gene calls are TRBV18 and TRBJ2-7, with D possibly TRBD2 on 5 matching bases. The chain's CDR3 is CASSPRFDGLMVGDEQYF. In nucleotides, the CDR3 is TGTGCCAGCTCACCAAGGTTTGACGGACTGATGGTAGGCGACGAGCAGTACTTC.